The 17 T cell receptor beta chains reported below all come from one sample, sequenced in a study of cytomegalovirus exposure and HLA in healthy donors. The primer mix had 60 Vbeta and 13 Jbeta primers. Assay: immunoSEQ multiplex PCR; the TCRdb copy retains only in-frame clones and omits some. The sample consists of roughly 77,000 clones, roughly 78% of them appearing once. The specimen was PBMCs. The origin of the receptors is a man aged 35-49 years in good health and CMV-seronegative.

The J gene is TRBJ2-1, the V gene TRBV27; D not certain. Germline V gene lookup returns CDR1 MNHEY and CDR2 SMNVEV (reference sequence). This CDR3 has 14 residues. Trimming pared 0 bases from V and 5 bases from J, leaving 8 bases between. The CDR3 nucleotides read TGTGCCAGCAGTTTATCGTGGAGCGACAATGAGCAGTTCTTC. It encodes CASSLSWSDNEQFF.

V gene TRBV28 combines with J gene TRBJ1-1, with D maybe TRBD1 (6 bases). The CDR3 loop spans 16 amino acids. The V end lost 3 bases, the J end lost 11 bases, and 25 bases lay between the germline ends. Germline assignment: CDR1 MDHEN and CDR2 SYDVKM. CDR3 DNA sequence: TGTGCCAGCAGTTTTTGGGAATTCCGGGACATCCCGGGGGCTTTCTTT. Translated: CASSFWEFRDIPGAFF. Full variable domain (missing parts from reference TRBV28 and TRBJ1-1): DVKVTQSSRYLVKRTGEKVFLECVQDMDHENMFWYRQDPGLGLRLIYFSYDVKMKEKGDIPEGYSVSREKKERFSLILESASTNQTSMYLCASSFWEFRDIPGAFFGQGTRLTVV.

The genes are TRBV30 and TRBJ2-1; 13 bases line up with TRBD2. Germline trimming cut 3 bases from V and 8 bases from J; bases unmatched to any gene: 13. Germline V gene sequence: CDR1 GTSNPN, CDR2 SVGIG (reference sequence). The CDR3 runs to 17 residues. The chain's CDR3 is CAWRGARLAGGGYEQFF. CDR3 coding DNA: TGTGCCTGGAGGGGTGCGCGACTAGCGGGAGGAGGATATGAGCAGTTCTTC. Looking up the rest from reference TRBV30 and TRBJ2-1 gives the full variable domain: SQTIHQWPATLVQPVGSPLSLECTVEGTSNPNLYWYRQAAGRGLQLLFYSVGIGQISSEVPQNLSASRPQDRQFILSSKKLLLSDSGFYLCAWRGARLAGGGYEQFFGPGTRLTVL.

V and J are TRBV27 and TRBJ2-5, with a tentative D call TRBD1 (5 bases). Trimming removed 8 bases at V and 4 bases at J, with 14 bases between. The CDR3 is 13 amino acids. Germline V gene data show CDR1 as MNHEY and CDR2 as SMNVEV (reference sequence). The CDR3 DNA follows: TGTGCCAGCTCCCAGAGAAGGGGAGAGACCCAGTACTTC. As protein: CASSQRRGETQYF.

The genes are TRBV7-2 and TRBJ2-7; D gene uncertain. This CDR3 region has 11 residues. Germline CDR1 reads SGHTA; CDR2 reads FQGNSA. Trimming cost V 5 bases and J 4 bases, with 6 bases left between them. CDR3 amino acids: CASSPGYEQYF. DNA for the CDR3: TGTGCCAGCAGCCCGGGTTACGAGCAGTACTTC.

The genes are TRBV19 and TRBJ1-2; a weak D match, TRBD1 (6 bases). Germline V gene data show CDR1 as LNHDA and CDR2 as SQIVND (reference sequence). The CDR3 spans 11 residues. The V gene lost 6 bases and the J gene lost 9 bases, with 11 bases spanning the gap. The CDR3 sequence is CASRIQGRYTF. Here the CDR3 DNA reads TGTGCCAGTAGGATACAGGGTCGCTACACCTTC.

The chain employs TRBV28 and TRBJ1-5; no reliable D call. CDR1 and CDR2 from the germline V gene are MDHEN and SYDVKM. This CDR3 spans 14 amino acids. The V and J ends lost 8 bases and 4 bases respectively, with 15 bases between them. The CDR3 spells CASWATGRNQPQHF. In nucleotides, the CDR3 is TGTGCCAGCTGGGCAACGGGGAGGAATCAGCCCCAGCATTTT. The whole variable domain, remainder taken from reference TRBV28 and TRBJ1-5, is DVKVTQSSRYLVKRTGEKVFLECVQDMDHENMFWYRQDPGLGLRLIYFSYDVKMKEKGDIPEGYSVSREKKERFSLILESASTNQTSMYLCASWATGRNQPQHFGDGTRLSIL.

This clone has just a few counts. The rearrangement uses TRBV7-2 and TRBJ2-5; TRBD2 is a possible D gene (8 bases). Germline V gene sequence: CDR1 SGHTA, CDR2 FQGNSA. This CDR3 contains 17 residues. Deletions cut 5 bases from V and 1 base from J, with 20 bases between. CDR3: CASSPQGVAGSQETQYF. The CDR3, as DNA: TGTGCCAGCAGCCCTCAGGGGGTAGCGGGGTCCCAAGAGACCCAGTACTTC.

This clone was recorded once. The J gene is TRBJ2-5, the V gene TRBV28, with a weak D call TRBD2 (6 bases). Germline CDR1 is MDHEN and CDR2 is SYDVKM. This CDR3 has 13 residues. V lost 5 bases and J 4 bases, leaving 11 bases between the germline ends. The CDR3 reads CASSVEGAETQYF. In nucleotides, the CDR3 is TGTGCCAGCAGTGTGGAGGGAGCAGAGACCCAGTACTTC.

The chain has TRBV30 and TRBJ2-2; D possibly corresponds to TRBD1 (5 bases). The CDR3 runs 11 residues. From germline, CDR1 is GTSNPN and CDR2 SVGIG (reference sequence). Trimming took off 4 bases at V and 7 bases at J, with 7 bases between the two ends. The DNA for the CDR3 is TGTGCCTGGAAAGGGGACGGGGAGCTGTTTTTT. It specifies CAWKGDGELFF.

As to this clone: One junction end disagrees with the germline gene, perhaps due to a read error. This chain joins TRBV28 and TRBJ2-1; 9 nucleotides align to TRBD2. The CDR3 loop spans 13 amino acids. CDR1 and CDR2 from the germline V gene are MDHEN and SYDVKM. The CDR3 protein is CASSPLPSGKVVF. CDR3 nucleotide sequence: TGTGCCAGCAGTCCGCTCCCTAGCGGGAAGGTGGTCTTC.

The V gene is TRBV9, the J gene TRBJ2-1, with a possible D match to TRBD2 (5 bases). Germline V lookup: CDR1 SGDLS, CDR2 YYNGEE. The CDR3 length is 13 residues. With 0 bases removed from V and 9 bases from J, the gap between germline ends came to 10 bases. CDR3 sequence reads: CASSVAGVSEQFF. The DNA for the CDR3 is TGTGCCAGCAGCGTAGCCGGGGTGAGTGAGCAGTTCTTC.

This clone was detected a few times. The genes are TRBV25-1 and TRBJ1-2, with D unclear. This CDR3 spans 17 amino acids. Looked up from germline, CDR1 is MGHDK and CDR2 is SYGVNS. With 1 base removed from V and 4 bases from J, the gap between germline ends came to 19 bases. The CDR3 region has the DNA TGTGCCAGCAGTGAATCCCACCCCCGGGCGGGGTCCTATGGCTACACCTTC. It specifies CASSESHPRAGSYGYTF.

V and J are TRBV28 and TRBJ1-4, with D unclear. In germline, CDR1 is MDHEN, CDR2 SYDVKM. The CDR3 is 14 amino acids. V gave up 5 bases and J gave up 6 bases, with 13 bases separating them. CDR3 coding DNA: TGTGCCAGCAGTCGGTGGGAGGGAGATGAAAAACTGTTTTTT. Translated: CASSRWEGDEKLFF.

J is TRBJ1-2 and V is TRBV19; 10 nucleotides align to TRBD1. V gave up 8 bases and J gave up 1 base; unmatched junction bases: 4. The CDR3 is 14 residues long. Per the germline V gene, CDR1 is LNHDA and CDR2 is SQIVND (reference sequence). The CDR3 loop is CASARDRGNYGYTF. The CDR3 nucleotides are TGTGCCAGTGCCCGGGACAGGGGTAACTATGGCTACACCTTC.

V usage is TRBV5-8 and J usage is TRBJ2-5, with 7 bases aligning to TRBD2. Germline assignment: CDR1 SGHTS and CDR2 YDEGEE. V trimming: 0 bases; J trimming: 5 bases; junction bases outside the gene matches: 7. This CDR3 has 15 amino acids. This CDR3 is CASSLAADSGETQYF. For the CDR3, the DNA is TGTGCCAGCAGCTTGGCCGCCGATAGCGGGGAGACCCAGTACTTC.

DNA of the CDR3: TGCGCCAGCAGCCTCGTAGCGGGGAGCCCCCACGAGCAGTACTTC. Its translation is CASSLVAGSPHEQYF. This chain connects TRBV5-1 to TRBJ2-7, with 8 nucleotides matching TRBD2. Trimming at V came to 4 bases and at J to 5 bases, leaving 11 bases not matched to a gene. The germline gives CDR1 SGHRS, CDR2 YFSETQ. The CDR3 sequence is 15 residues long.